This TCR beta chain was captured by sequencing in a study of shared clonotypes between healthy human individuals. CDR3 length: 13 residues. The V gene's germline CDR1 is MDHEN and CDR2 SYDVKM. Between the trimmed V and J ends, which lost 3 bases and 4 bases, there was a span of 10 bases. Clones were read by immunoSEQ multiplex PCR, and TCRdb kept only the in-frame ones, dropping some. This sample has about 2.3 million clones, with around 93% found just once. V is TRBV28 and J is TRBJ2-7; the D gene is possibly TRBD2 (6 bases). The specimen was naive CD4+ T cells from PBMCs. The subset was: CD45RA+ positively selected. This sequence was found in a man younger than 35 in good health. Some clones in this sample may be carry-over from other donors' samples. Written as DNA, the CDR3 is TGTGCCAGCAGTTTCCACGCGGGGTACGAGCAGTACTTC. Its translation: CASSFHAGYEQYF.